This is a list of T cell receptor beta chains from one sample in a study of T cells in Graves' hyperthyroidism and ophthalmopathy. One entry per CDR3 protein, called by TCRdb with MiXCR from the multiplex PCR reads. The profile covers over 250,000 distinct CDR3 sequences, with roughly 13% appearing a single time and 30% to 40% taken by the ten largest. The sample consisted of blood. These receptors were collected from a woman in her thirties or forties with Graves' ophthalmopathy. Each CDR3 is given without its conserved first and last residue. A D gene is named only where the DNA matches it firmly.

V,D,J,CDR3
TRBV28,.,TRBJ2-5,ASSLVLREETQY
TRBV11-2,TRBD2,TRBJ2-7,ASSPGTSGSGEQY
TRBV20-1,.,TRBJ2-5,SAPLPGASETQY
TRBV19,.,TRBJ2-1,ASSISGDNEQF
TRBV29-1,.,TRBJ1-2,SVVVGAPYGYT
TRBV5-1,TRBD1,TRBJ1-5,ASSLGGQGPNQPQH
TRBV20-1,.,TRBJ2-1,SARDWNEQF
TRBV11-2,TRBD2,TRBJ2-3,ASSPWEGSRTQY
TRBV28,TRBD2,TRBJ2-5,ATSGTSRETQY
TRBV19,.,TRBJ1-5,ASSTPGGAENQPQH
TRBV20-1,TRBD2,TRBJ2-3,SAILAGPDTQY
TRBV28,.,TRBJ2-2,ASSPGPGELF
TRBV7-9,TRBD1,TRBJ1-5,ASSSQGGGQPQH
TRBV19,.,TRBJ1-5,ASISKGRGNQPQH
TRBV7-2,.,TRBJ1-4,ASSLAGTSNEKLF
TRBV6-1,.,TRBJ2-6,ASSDRWSGANVLT
TRBV28,TRBD1,TRBJ2-7,ASIGRRIGTGVMYEQY
TRBV5-1,TRBD2,TRBJ2-5,ASSLDTSGGRGYEETQY
TRBV7-8,TRBD2,TRBJ2-1,ASSLRLAAYNEQF
TRBV25-1,.,TRBJ1-1,GSSRAAGTEAF
TRBV10-1,TRBD2,TRBJ2-1,ASSELVLAGDNEQF
TRBV2,.,TRBJ2-4,ASQGVAKNIQY
TRBV30,.,TRBJ1-2,AWSHLTGSGGYT
TRBV7-9,.,TRBJ1-4,ASSLRELQGEKLF
TRBV7-6,TRBD2,TRBJ2-1,ASAKSGGASNEQF
TRBV20-1,.,TRBJ2-6,SAGTAGANVLT
TRBV10-1,.,TRBJ2-1,ASSESPGDNEQF
TRBV19,TRBD1,TRBJ1-3,ASSEGARGNTIY
TRBV11-2,.,TRBJ2-7,ASSLDRRQTSYEQY